This TCR beta chain stems from a study of response to subunit inactivated influenza vaccine. Study-wide points: T cells newly recruited by each seasonal influenza vaccination are few, the authors suggested.

TCRdb re-analysed the RT-PCR reads in MiXCR, keeping a single row per CDR3 protein. The sample has some 850,000 distinct CDR3 sequences; around 20% are singletons. On this clonotype: Its antigen is unidentified.

Germline CDR1 and CDR2: LGHNA and YSLEER. With 1 base removed from V and 7 bases from J, the gap between germline ends came to 11 bases. The CDR3 is 14 amino acids. The chain is built from TRBV4-3 and TRBJ2-1; D might be TRBD1 (7 bases). The material was PBMCs from blood, obtained 4 to 6 days after vaccination. The clonotype originates from a man between 50 and 59 years old who received an inactivated influenza vaccine. The CDR3, as DNA: TGCGCCAGCAGCCAAGGGCCAGGGGGGAATGAGCAGTTCTTC. As protein: CASSQGPGGNEQFF.